These 29 T cell receptor beta chains share one sample of origin, sequenced in a study of T cell responses to AZD1222 COVID-19 vaccine (dated by TCRdb to the early 2020s). The time point label corresponds to: baseline before first vaccination. Library generation was performed with the immunoSEQ multiplex PCR assay. What TCRdb holds here is the immuneACCESS table cut down to in-frame rearrangements. Part of the clones is not present; checked against another copy, under half of the missing clones reflect an unresolved V gene, and the others are unexplained. The sample table contains 75,000 to 100,000 clones; only one count was recorded for about 90% of them. The ten largest clones capture about 25% of the sample. This specimen consisted of peripheral blood, obtained on day 0 of AZD1222 vaccination. These TCRs come from an adult in good health.

The chain has TRBV4-1 and TRBJ2-7, with D perhaps matching TRBD1 (5 bases). The CDR3 contains 17 residues. V was cut by 2 bases and J by 2 bases, with 19 bases left in between. The germline gives CDR1 MGHRA, CDR2 YSYEKL. DNA for the CDR3: TGCGCCAGCAGCCAACCACGGACACGCTATACCCCCTACGAGCAGTACTTC. Translating gives CASSQPRTRYTPYEQYF.

CDR3 protein: CASSPAGVNEQFF. For the CDR3, the DNA is TGTGCCAGCAGTCCGGCAGGAGTCAATGAGCAGTTCTTC. V and J are TRBV3-1 (or the pseudogene TRBV3-2) and TRBJ2-1; no reliable D call. In germline, CDR1 is LGHDT, CDR2 YNNKEL (reference sequence). V was clipped by 6 bases and J by 6 bases, with 12 bases between them. CDR3 length: 13 residues.

V is TRBV7-2 and J is TRBJ2-7; 12 bases fit TRBD2. The J segment lost 1 base and the V segment lost 1 base, leaving 2 bases of the junction unmatched. The germline V gene has CDR1 SGHTA and CDR2 FQGNSA. CDR3 length: 16 amino acids. The CDR3 loop is CASSLELAGGSYEQYF. The CDR3, as DNA: TGTGCCAGCAGCTTAGAACTAGCGGGAGGTTCCTACGAGCAGTACTTC.

CDR3 region: CASSQASAGAKAEAFF. The CDR3 DNA sequence: TGTGCCAGCAGCCAGGCCTCTGCAGGGGCCAAGGCTGAAGCTTTCTTT. The chain carries TRBV4-2 and TRBJ1-1, with D maybe TRBD1 (6 bases). Trimming pared 3 bases from V and 6 bases from J, leaving 20 bases between. The germline V gene encodes CDR1 LGHNA and CDR2 YNFKEQ. CDR3 size: 16 residues.

This chain connects TRBV6-5 to TRBJ1-1; D gene unclear. Germline CDR1 reads MNHEY; CDR2 reads SVGAGI. There are 12 residues in the CDR3. V gave up 6 bases and J gave up 0 bases, with 5 bases separating them. DNA of the CDR3: TGTGCCAGCAGATACCTGAACACTGAAGCTTTCTTT. Translating it yields CASRYLNTEAFF.

The chain links TRBV27 to TRBJ2-7, with 8 bases aligning to TRBD1. Germline V gene lookup returns CDR1 MNHEY and CDR2 SMNVEV (reference sequence). J lost 5 bases, V lost 5 bases, and 14 bases had no gene match. This CDR3 is 16 amino acids long. Written as DNA, the CDR3 is TGTGCCAGCAGTCCCTACCCCGGACAGGGCACGCACGAGCAGTACTTC. This sequence encodes CASSPYPGQGTHEQYF.

V is TRBV7-3 and J is TRBJ2-3, with 9 nucleotides matching TRBD1. The CDR3 runs 15 residues. Germline V gene lookup returns CDR1 SGHTA and CDR2 FQGTGA. V was pared by 2 bases and J by 4 bases, with 4 bases of the junction left unmatched. The CDR3 protein is CASSLDRGYADTQYF. CDR3 in DNA: TGTGCCAGCAGCTTAGACAGGGGGTACGCAGATACGCAGTATTTT.

This clone was observed a few times. The genes are TRBV6-2 or TRBV6-3 and TRBJ2-3; no definite D call. Trimming took 2 bases from V and 4 from J, leaving 10 bases between them. The CDR3 loop spans 14 amino acids. Germline-derived CDR1 and CDR2 are MNHEY and SVGEGT. CDR3 sequence (DNA): TGTGCCAGCAGTTACGGTGGATCTGCAGATACGCAGTATTTT. Residues: CASSYGGSADTQYF.

The rearrangement links TRBV27 to TRBJ2-1; TRBD2 matches 11 bases. V was pared by 4 bases and J by 4 bases, with 15 bases of the junction left unmatched. This CDR3 is 19 amino acids long. Per germline, CDR1 MNHEY and CDR2 SMNVEV (reference sequence). The DNA for the CDR3 is TGTGCCAGCAGTTCGATACAGGGGGCATGGACTAGCGGGTACAATGAGCAGTTCTTC. This encodes CASSSIQGAWTSGYNEQFF.

The J gene is TRBJ2-1, the V gene TRBV19; D remains unclear. Germline V gene data show CDR1 as LNHDA and CDR2 as SQIVND (reference sequence). Between the trimmed V and J ends, which lost 6 bases and 10 bases, there was a span of 16 bases. CDR3 length: 13 amino acids. For the CDR3, the DNA is TGTGCCAGTAGCCCCGAGAAGAGCCCGGAGCAGTTCTTC. Translating gives CASSPEKSPEQFF.

The chain employs TRBV28 and TRBJ2-3, with D possibly matching TRBD1 (5 bases). Trimming pared 5 bases from V and 5 bases from J, leaving 14 bases between. The CDR3 is 14 residues long. Germline V CDR1 and CDR2: MDHEN, SYDVKM. The CDR3 region has the DNA TGTGCCAGCAGTGCGTCTGGGGCGATAGATACGCAGTATTTT. Translating it yields CASSASGAIDTQYF.

The V and J genes are TRBV6-1 and TRBJ2-3; D gene uncertain. Germline V CDR1 and CDR2: MNHNS, SASEGT. Deletions cut 1 base from V and 2 bases from J, with 7 bases between. The CDR3 consists of 14 residues. CDR3 bases: TGTGCCAGCAGTGAAGGTTTAGCCACAGATACGCAGTATTTT. It translates to CASSEGLATDTQYF.

The V gene is TRBV5-1, the J gene TRBJ1-1, with 8 positions matching TRBD1. The CDR3 contains 15 residues. Looked up from germline, CDR1 is SGHRS and CDR2 is YFSETQ. The V and J ends lost 2 bases and 1 base, in that order; junction bases with no gene match: 4. The CDR3 here is CASSFTGGANTEAFF. The CDR3 DNA sequence: TGCGCCAGCAGCTTCACAGGGGGAGCGAACACTGAAGCTTTCTTT.

The chain uses TRBV4-3 and TRBJ2-7, with D perhaps TRBD2 (6 bases). The CDR3 runs 17 residues. Deletions cut 0 bases from V and 0 bases from J, with 15 bases between. Germline loops: CDR1 LGHNA, CDR2 YSLEER. Here the CDR3 DNA reads TGCGCCAGCAGCCAAGATAGATGGCAGGGAGGCTCCTACGAGCAGTACTTC. Residues: CASSQDRWQGGSYEQYF.

The chain uses TRBV3-1 (or the pseudogene TRBV3-2) and TRBJ1-2; D is uncertain. Germline CDR1 and CDR2: LGHDT and YNNKEL (reference sequence). V was shortened by 2 bases and J by 11 bases, with 15 bases between the two germline ends. CDR3 size: 13 residues. CDR3: CASSQPSHVGYTF. The CDR3 DNA follows: TGTGCCAGCAGCCAACCCTCCCACGTGGGTTACACCTTC.

The chain carries TRBV7-2 and TRBJ1-6; D is uncertain. The germline V and J ends were trimmed by 0 bases and 7 bases, with 13 bases remaining between them. Germline V lookup: CDR1 SGHTA, CDR2 FQGNSA. The CDR3 spans 16 residues. The CDR3 loop reads CASSLARRGGNSPLHF. In DNA form, the CDR3 reads TGTGCCAGCAGCTTAGCCCGACGGGGAGGAAATTCACCCCTCCACTTT.

The CDR3 DNA reads as TGTGCCAGCAAGGAGCCCGGGCCGACCTACGAGCAGTACTTC. Its translation is CASKEPGPTYEQYF. V usage is TRBV6-5 and J usage is TRBJ2-7; D gene ambiguous. CDR3 length: 14 residues. CDR1 is MNHEY and CDR2 is SVGAGI in the germline V gene. Trimming pared 7 bases from V and 2 bases from J, leaving 15 bases between.

The rearrangement links TRBV3-1 (or the pseudogene TRBV3-2) to TRBJ1-1, with no clear D. The V end was cut by 5 bases, the J end by 2 bases, with 12 bases between. This CDR3 spans 14 amino acids. Germline CDR1 and CDR2: LGHDT and YNNKEL (reference sequence). The CDR3 bases are TGTGCCAGCAGCTTAAGGTCTAGTAACACTGAAGCTTTCTTT. This sequence encodes CASSLRSSNTEAFF.

In this sample, this clone turned up a few times. The gene calls are TRBV6-5 and TRBJ2-5, with D unclear. The CDR3 totals 15 residues. CDR1 and CDR2 (germline): MNHEY, SVGAGI. Trimming removed 9 bases at V and 5 bases at J, with 22 bases between. CDR3 sequence: CASNLEVGIGETQYF. Written as DNA, the CDR3 is TGTGCCAGTAATTTAGAAGTGGGCATCGGCGAGACCCAGTACTTC.

The chain links TRBV25-1 to TRBJ2-1; 11 nucleotides agree with TRBD2. Trimming at V came to 2 bases and at J to 6 bases, leaving 6 bases not matched to a gene. This CDR3 has 16 residues. CDR1 and CDR2 (germline): MGHDK, SYGVNS. In DNA, the CDR3 is TGTGCCAGCAGTGAACCGGGACTAGCGGAGGGCAATGAGCAGTTCTTC. Its translation is CASSEPGLAEGNEQFF.

The chain recombines TRBV11-2 with TRBJ2-6, with 7 bases identical to TRBD1. In germline, CDR1 is SGHAT, CDR2 FQNNGV. V dropped 0 bases and J dropped 1; count of bases not matched to a gene: 12. This CDR3 has 20 amino acids. In nucleotides, the CDR3 is TGTGCCAGCAGCTTAGATCAACAGGGGATTAGTCGGTCTGGGGCCAACGTCCTGACTTTC. Translating gives CASSLDQQGISRSGANVLTF.

This clone was picked up one time. The V and J genes are TRBV6-5 and TRBJ1-6; D perhaps matches TRBD1 (5 bases). V dropped 10 bases and J dropped 0 bases, with 13 bases sitting between them. The CDR3 consists of 15 residues. Germline V gene lookup returns CDR1 MNHEY and CDR2 SVGAGI. CDR3 sequence reads: CATLGGSSYNSPLHF. The CDR3, as DNA: TGTGCCACCCTTGGGGGGAGCTCCTATAATTCACCCCTCCACTTT.

This chain uses TRBV28 with TRBJ1-5; D is uncertain. V was pared by 2 bases and J by 3 bases, with 11 bases between. CDR1 is MDHEN and CDR2 is SYDVKM in the germline V gene. The CDR3 spans 15 residues. The CDR3 sequence is CASSLSLGNNQPQHF. CDR3 DNA: TGTGCCAGCAGTTTAAGTCTGGGGAACAATCAGCCCCAGCATTTT.

Comments on this clone: Germline is not matched at one junction end, which may reflect a read error. V is TRBV6-5 and J is TRBJ2-2, with D possibly being TRBD2 (6 bases). Germline values: CDR1 MNHEY, CDR2 SVGAGI. The length of the CDR3 is 13 residues. In DNA, the CDR3 is TGTGCCAGCAGTAACCTAGGAGGCGGGAAGCTGTTTTTT. Amino acids: CASSNLGGGKLFF.

The rearrangement uses TRBV2 and TRBJ2-2, with TRBD2 matching over 7 bases. The CDR3 runs to 14 residues. CDR1 SNHLY and CDR2 FYNNEI come from the germline V gene. The J segment lost 7 bases and the V segment lost 5 bases, leaving 7 bases of the junction unmatched. This CDR3 is CASSPRTSGGELFF. CDR3 nucleotide sequence: TGTGCCAGCAGTCCTCGGACTAGTGGCGGGGAGCTGTTTTTT.

The J gene is TRBJ2-1, the V gene TRBV6-6, with 7 bases lining up with TRBD2. The trim removed 2 bases at V and 5 bases at J, leaving 3 bases unmatched. There are 14 residues in the CDR3. The germline V gene has CDR1 MNHNY and CDR2 SVGAGI (reference sequence). CDR3 coding DNA: TGTGCCAGCAGTTACGGGGGAGGGGACAATGAGCAGTTCTTC. Translating it yields CASSYGGGDNEQFF.

The chain combines TRBV7-8 with TRBJ1-2, with D maybe TRBD1 (6 bases). Germline V CDR1 and CDR2: SGHVS, FQNEAQ. CDR3 size: 16 residues. V was clipped by 2 bases and J by 0 bases, with 13 bases between them. The CDR3 nucleotides read TGTGCCAGCAGCTTATGGGGGGGCCCGTCTAACTATGGCTACACCTTC. Its translation is CASSLWGGPSNYGYTF.

The J gene is TRBJ1-2, the V gene TRBV6-5; D unresolved. Germline loops: CDR1 MNHEY, CDR2 SVGAGI. The length of the CDR3 is 13 residues. Trimming left V 6 bases short and J 4 bases short, with 12 bases between. The chain's CDR3 is CASRSTDIYGYTF. The CDR3 DNA sequence: TGTGCCAGCAGGTCAACAGATATCTATGGCTACACCTTC.

The chain couples TRBV7-9 to TRBJ1-2, with D perhaps matching TRBD1 (6 bases). Germline V gene data show CDR1 as SEHNR and CDR2 as FQNEAQ (reference sequence). The CDR3 sequence is 12 residues long. V shed 6 bases and J shed 6 bases, with 11 bases lying between them. This CDR3 reads CASSRQENGYTF. As DNA, the CDR3 is TGTGCCAGCAGTCGACAGGAGAATGGCTACACCTTC.